Below are 20 T cell receptor beta chains sequenced from a single sample in a study of PD-L1 blockade in urothelial cancer. Sequenced by immunoSEQ multiplex PCR; TCRdb stores in-frame clones only, minus some. The data show more than 45,000 clones, more than 75% seen once. This sample comprised PBMCs, obtained around atezolizumab (anti-PD-L1) treatment. Receptors were obtained from a man aged 55 to 70 with urothelial cancer.

This clone was counted only a few times. Germline is not matched at one junction end, which may reflect a read error. The chain employs TRBV7-7 and TRBJ2-2; D might be TRBD2 (5 bases). Germline CDR1 is SSHAT and CDR2 is FNYEAQ (reference sequence). The CDR3 length is 15 residues. The CDR3 sequence is CASSQQMGVPGELFF. In DNA, the CDR3 is TGTGCTAGCAGCCAACAGATGGGAGTGCCCGGGGAGCTGTTTTTT.

This chain uses TRBV2 with TRBJ2-7; the match to TRBD1 covers 7 bases. Germline assignment: CDR1 SNHLY and CDR2 FYNNEI. J was trimmed by 0 bases and V by 2 bases; bases with no gene match: 4. CDR3 length: 15 residues. In DNA form, the CDR3 reads TGTGCCAGCAGTGAATTTAGGGACAGCTCCTACGAGCAGTACTTC. Translation: CASSEFRDSSYEQYF. Complete variable domain (other parts from reference TRBV2 and TRBJ2-7): EPEVTQTPSHQVTQMGQEVILRCVPISNHLYFYWYRQILGQKVEFLVSFYNNEISEKSEIFDDQFSVERPDGSNFTLKIRSTKLEDSAMYFCASSEFRDSSYEQYFGPGTRLTVT.

The chain links TRBV7-6 to TRBJ1-5, with 9 bases identical to TRBD1. V lost 5 bases, J lost 4 bases, and 6 bases stayed unmatched. CDR1 is SGHVS, CDR2 FNYEAQ, per germline. The CDR3 loop spans 15 amino acids. The CDR3 region has the DNA TGTGCCAGCAGCAGAGGGACAGGGAGGAATCAGCCCCAGCATTTT. Its protein product is CASSRGTGRNQPQHF.

The rearrangement joins TRBV6-6 to TRBJ2-7; 12 bases align to TRBD1. Unmatched junction bases numbered 5, after V lost 5 bases and J lost 3 bases. CDR1 is MNHNY, CDR2 SVGAGI, per germline (reference sequence). The CDR3 spans 15 residues. As DNA, the CDR3 is TGTGCCAGCAGTAGGGGGACAGGGGGCATCTACGAGCAGTACTTC. Translation gives CASSRGTGGIYEQYF.

The chain joins TRBV7-2 to TRBJ2-2; the match to TRBD1 covers 9 bases. Germline CDR1 SGHTA, CDR2 FQGNSA. Unmatched junction bases numbered 0, after V lost 0 bases and J lost 1 base. The CDR3 loop spans 16 amino acids. In DNA, the CDR3 is TGTGCCAGCAGCTTAGCGGGACAGGGGAACACCGGGGAGCTGTTTTTT. It is translated as CASSLAGQGNTGELFF. The full variable domain, completed using reference TRBV7-2 and TRBJ2-2, is GAGVSQSPSNKVTEKGKDVELRCDPISGHTALYWYRQSLGQGLEFLIYFQGNSAPDKSGLPSDRFSAERTGGSVSTLTIQRTQQEDSAVYLCASSLAGQGNTGELFFGEGSRLTVL.

V usage is TRBV5-1 and J usage is TRBJ1-2; no clear D. Germline V gene data show CDR1 as SGHRS and CDR2 as YFSETQ. V gave up 2 bases and J gave up 2 bases, with 7 bases separating them. This CDR3 contains 13 residues. CDR3 amino acids: CASSFRENYGYTF. The CDR3 DNA sequence: TGCGCCAGCAGCTTCCGGGAAAACTATGGCTACACCTTC. The full variable domain, with the rest looked up from reference TRBV5-1 and TRBJ1-2, is KAGVTQTPRYLIKTRGQQVTLSCSPISGHRSVSWYQQTPGQGLQFLFEYFSETQRNKGNFPGRFSGRQFSNSRSEMNVSTLELGDSALYLCASSFRENYGYTFGSGTRLTVV.

The J gene is TRBJ2-5, the V gene TRBV5-4; 9 bases align to TRBD2. With V trimmed by 1 base and J by 5 bases, 12 bases remained unmatched. The germline V gene encodes CDR1 SGHNT and CDR2 YYREEE (reference sequence). The CDR3 has 17 amino acids. CDR3 residues: CASSLRAGGRPGETQYF. The DNA for the CDR3 is TGTGCCAGCAGCTTGCGGGCGGGAGGGAGGCCAGGGGAGACCCAGTACTTC.

The rearrangement joins TRBV6-5 to TRBJ2-7, with 8 bases matching TRBD2. CDR3 length: 14 amino acids. J lost 4 bases, V lost 8 bases, and 10 bases had no gene match. Germline V gene data show CDR1 as MNHEY and CDR2 as SVGAGI. CDR3 coding DNA: TGTGCCAGCGGCTACCGGGTAGCGGGGTACGAGCAGTACTTC. Its protein product is CASGYRVAGYEQYF.

This chain links TRBV7-9 with TRBJ2-7; 7 bases fit TRBD1. Germline lookup yields CDR1 SEHNR and CDR2 FQNEAQ (reference sequence). The V gene end was trimmed by 5 bases and the J gene end by 3 bases; junction bases not matched to a gene: 10. The CDR3 spans 15 residues. CDR3 DNA: TGTGCCAGCAGCCAAAAATGGACAGGACGCTACGAGCAGTACTTC. Amino acids: CASSQKWTGRYEQYF.

The chain couples TRBV7-9 to TRBJ1-1; D might be TRBD1 (5 bases). Germline CDR1 is SEHNR and CDR2 is FQNEAQ (reference sequence). This CDR3 spans 13 amino acids. The V end was cut by 6 bases, the J end by 5 bases, with 13 bases between. The CDR3 spells CASSAQERTEAFF. CDR3 DNA: TGTGCCAGCAGTGCACAGGAAAGAACTGAAGCTTTCTTT. Drawing the rest from reference TRBV7-9 and TRBJ1-1, the complete variable domain is DTGVSQNPRHKITKRGQNVTFRCDPISEHNRLYWYRQTLGQGPEFLTYFQNEAQLEKSRLLSDRFSAERPKGSFSTLEIQRTEQGDSAMYLCASSAQERTEAFFGQGTRLTVV.

The rearrangement uses TRBV14 and TRBJ1-4; TRBD1 aligns across 9 bases. Germline-derived CDR1 and CDR2 are SGHDN and FVKESK. The CDR3 consists of 16 residues. V shed 4 bases and J 7 bases; nucleotides not matched to a gene: 10. Here the CDR3 reads CASSRITGGAGEKLFF. The CDR3 DNA follows: TGTGCCAGCAGCCGAATAACAGGGGGCGCAGGTGAAAAACTGTTTTTT.

The CDR3 region has the DNA TGTGCCAGCAGCTTGGTCAGGGGCCATGAGCAGTTCTTC. Translation: CASSLVRGHEQFF. The chain links TRBV11-1 to TRBJ2-1; possibly TRBD1 for D (6 bases). CDR1 is SGHAT and CDR2 is FQDESV in the germline V gene (reference sequence). Trimming shortened V by 3 bases and J by 8 bases, and 11 bases separated the two germline ends. The CDR3 has 13 amino acids.

V and J are TRBV7-8 and TRBJ2-7; D not resolved. Germline V lookup: CDR1 SGHVS, CDR2 FQNEAQ. CDR3 length: 15 residues. V was trimmed by 1 base and J by 2 bases, leaving 12 bases between them. CDR3 in DNA: TGTGCCAGCAGCTTAGATGTCGCCAGAACCTACGAGCAGTACTTC. It codes for CASSLDVARTYEQYF.

The J gene is TRBJ1-5, the V gene TRBV19, with D unresolved. The V end was cut by 7 bases, the J end by 4 bases, with 11 bases between. The CDR3 is 13 residues long. Germline loops: CDR1 LNHDA, CDR2 SQIVND (reference sequence). CDR3 protein: CASTETRNQPQHF. CDR3 DNA: TGTGCCAGTACAGAAACAAGAAATCAGCCCCAGCATTTT.

For the CDR3, the DNA is TGCAGTGCAGGGGACTTTGAAGCTTTCTTT. It yields the protein CSAGDFEAFF. This chain joins TRBV20-1 and TRBJ1-1; D might be TRBD1 (5 bases). With 6 bases removed from V and 7 bases from J, the gap between germline ends came to 9 bases. Germline CDR1 and CDR2: DFQATT and SNEGSKA (reference sequence). The CDR3 extends over 10 amino acids.

V is TRBV5-1 and J is TRBJ1-1; D not resolved. The V gene's germline CDR1 is SGHRS and CDR2 YFSETQ. Trimming cost V 1 base and J 6 bases, with 13 bases left between them. CDR3 size: 14 residues. CDR3 coding DNA: TGCGCCAGCAGCTTGAGTGCAGGTGCTTCTGAAGCTTTCTTT. This translates into CASSLSAGASEAFF.

The rearrangement links TRBV7-9 to TRBJ2-5; possibly TRBD1 for D (6 bases). Germline V gene lookup returns CDR1 SEHNR and CDR2 FQNEAQ (reference sequence). The V end was cut by 6 bases, the J end by 0 bases, with 14 bases between. The CDR3 totals 15 residues. The CDR3 sequence: CASRTDRYYQETQYF. In DNA form, the CDR3 reads TGTGCCAGCAGGACGGACAGATACTACCAAGAGACCCAGTACTTC.

CDR3 coding DNA: TGTGCCAGCAGTCAGGGAGGGGAGAAATCGGATACGCAGTATTTT. Translating it yields CASSQGGEKSDTQYF. The rearrangement joins TRBV6-4 to TRBJ2-3, with 7 bases identical to TRBD2. J was trimmed by 6 bases and V by 5 bases; bases with no gene match: 11. The germline V gene has CDR1 MRHNA and CDR2 SNTAGT. The length of the CDR3 is 15 residues.

The J gene is TRBJ2-7, the V gene TRBV2, with 11 bases that match TRBD2. J lost 5 bases, V lost 8 bases, and 8 bases had no gene match. CDR3 length equals 14 residues. CDR1 is SNHLY, CDR2 FYNNEI, per germline. The CDR3 sequence is CASLAVLAGDEQYF. CDR3 DNA sequence: TGTGCCAGCCTTGCAGTACTAGCGGGGGACGAGCAGTACTTC.

In its sample, this clone was seen once. The chain joins TRBV4-3 to TRBJ2-1, with 11 nucleotides matching TRBD2. V lost 4 bases and J lost 2; bases outside the gene matches: 4. Germline V lookup: CDR1 LGHNA, CDR2 YSLEER. The CDR3 has 16 amino acids. CDR3 sequence: CASSLLAGGTYNEQFF. In DNA form, the CDR3 reads TGCGCCAGCAGCCTTTTAGCGGGGGGGACCTACAATGAGCAGTTCTTC.